This entry lists 21 T cell receptor beta chains sequenced from one sample in a study of CXCR3 chemokines and chemotherapy response in bladder cancer. TCRdb re-called the PCR reads with MiXCR, one entry per CDR3 protein. The sample consists of about 13,000 distinct CDR3 sequences, around an eighth of them appearing once. Sampling was done from a patient whose treatment included neoadjuvant chemotherapy. These receptors came from a human donor with bladder cancer that did not respond to neoadjuvant chemotherapy.

At least ten counts were recorded for this clonotype. The chain has TRBV19 and TRBJ1-5, with D perhaps TRBD1 (6 bases). CDR3 size: 14 residues. V was trimmed by 7 bases and J by 7 bases, leaving 17 bases between them. Germline CDR1 reads LNHDA; CDR2 reads SQIVND (reference sequence). CDR3: CASTLLQGGQPQHF. CDR3 sequence (DNA): TGTGCCAGTACCTTACTACAGGGAGGGCAGCCCCAGCATTTT.

This clonotype was observed at least ten times. The chain is built from TRBV6-1 and TRBJ1-3; D possibly corresponds to TRBD1 (6 bases). V gave up 11 bases and J gave up 0 bases, with 14 bases separating them. This CDR3 region has 14 residues. Germline lookup yields CDR1 MNHNS and CDR2 SASEGT. The CDR3 region has the DNA TGTGCCGGGTTGGACAGAAGCTCTGGAAACACCATATATTTT. It specifies CAGLDRSSGNTIYF.

This clonotype was found many times. The gene calls are TRBV7-9 and TRBJ2-2; D gene ambiguous. Trimming took 8 bases from V and 0 from J, leaving 10 bases between them. The CDR3 is 14 residues long. Germline V CDR1 and CDR2: SEHNR, FQNEAQ (reference sequence). CDR3 sequence (DNA): TGTGCCAGCGCGAGGACGGCGAACACCGGGGAGCTGTTTTTT. This translates into CASARTANTGELFF.

The J gene is TRBJ1-1, the V gene TRBV7-3; 7 bases are shared with TRBD1. The CDR3 is made up of 12 amino acids. Germline loops: CDR1 SGHTA, CDR2 FQGTGA. The V and J ends lost 5 bases and 11 bases, in that order; junction bases with no gene match: 8. The CDR3 region is CASSLDRVVAFF. The DNA of the CDR3 is TGTGCCAGCAGCCTAGACAGGGTGGTTGCTTTCTTT.

The V and J genes are TRBV27 and TRBJ1-6, with D hard to call. In germline, CDR1 is MNHEY, CDR2 SMNVEV (reference sequence). The V end lost 3 bases, the J end lost 7 bases, and 7 bases lay between the germline ends. This CDR3 has 13 residues. CDR3 coding DNA: TGTGCCAGCAGTTTCCCGGGGAATTCACCCCTCCACTTT. This encodes CASSFPGNSPLHF.

This clonotype was seen repeatedly, ten times or more. This chain connects TRBV7-2 to TRBJ1-5; no reliable D call. From germline, CDR1 is SGHTA and CDR2 FQGNSA. The CDR3 sequence is 13 residues long. With 1 base removed from V and 4 bases from J, the gap between germline ends came to 5 bases. Written as DNA, the CDR3 is TGTGCCAGCAGCTTAGGAAGAAATCAGCCCCAGCATTTT. This sequence encodes CASSLGRNQPQHF.

In its sample, this clonotype was seen many times. The chain couples TRBV6-2 or TRBV6-3 to TRBJ1-5, with 8 bases identical to TRBD1. Germline V gives CDR1 MNHEY, CDR2 SVGEGT. The CDR3 is made up of 15 amino acids. Germline trimming cut 6 bases from V and 4 bases from J; bases unmatched to any gene: 8. As DNA, the CDR3 is TGTGCCAGCAGAAACCAGGGGGCTGCAAATCAGCCCCAGCATTTT. This sequence encodes CASRNQGAANQPQHF.

There are many counts of this clonotype. The rearrangement links TRBV5-5 to TRBJ1-1; 9 bases agree with TRBD1. Germline trimming cut 2 bases from V and 7 bases from J; bases unmatched to any gene: 3. CDR1 and CDR2 from the germline V gene are SGHKS and YYEKEE (reference sequence). The CDR3 length is 13 residues. The CDR3 loop is CASSFGQGNEAFF. DNA of the CDR3: TGTGCCAGCAGCTTTGGACAGGGGAATGAAGCTTTCTTT.

In its sample, this clonotype was seen many times. The chain carries TRBV30 and TRBJ2-1; TRBD2 might be the D (6 bases). Germline lookup yields CDR1 GTSNPN and CDR2 SVGIG (reference sequence). V shed 1 base and J shed 10 bases, with 14 bases lying between them. The CDR3 runs 13 residues. The DNA of the CDR3 is TGTGCCTGGAGTGGCAGCGGGCCCACCGAGCAGTTCTTC. Its translation is CAWSGSGPTEQFF.

This clonotype came up many times. J is TRBJ2-7 and V is TRBV5-4; 8 bases agree with TRBD1. With V trimmed by 2 bases and J by 2 bases, 3 bases remained unmatched. The CDR3 covers 14 residues. The V gene's germline CDR1 is SGHNT and CDR2 YYREEE (reference sequence). CDR3 in DNA: TGTGCCAGCAGCTTTGACAGGGGTGCCTACGAGCAGTACTTC. Residues: CASSFDRGAYEQYF.

This clonotype was observed at least ten times. The V call is TRBV12-3 or TRBV12-4, the J call TRBJ1-5, with no clear D. V lost 6 bases to trimming and J lost 9 bases, with 9 bases between them. The CDR3 length is 11 residues. CDR3 DNA: TGTGCCAGCAGCTGGTCCGGGCCCCAGCATTTT. It yields the protein CASSWSGPQHF.

This clonotype is labeled medium-sized. This chain connects TRBV19 to TRBJ2-1; the D gene is possibly TRBD2 (5 bases). Germline CDR1 is LNHDA and CDR2 is SQIVND (reference sequence). The germline V and J ends were trimmed by 4 bases and 4 bases, with 8 bases remaining between them. The CDR3 loop spans 13 amino acids. CDR3 in amino acids: CASSRTPYNEQFF. CDR3 nucleotides: TGTGCCAGTAGTAGGACTCCTTACAATGAGCAGTTCTTC.

This clonotype was seen ten or more times. This chain joins TRBV12-3 or TRBV12-4 and TRBJ1-1, with 9 nucleotides matching TRBD1. This CDR3 contains 15 residues. J was trimmed by 5 bases and V by 8 bases; bases with no gene match: 12. The CDR3 protein is CASDGQGRGETEAFF. CDR3 sequence (DNA): TGTGCCAGCGATGGACAGGGGCGAGGGGAAACTGAAGCTTTCTTT.

This clonotype has at least ten counts. V and J are TRBV18 and TRBJ1-5, with 9 nucleotides matching TRBD1. J was trimmed by 0 bases and V by 0 bases; bases with no gene match: 6. Germline CDR1 KGHSH, CDR2 LQKENI. CDR3 length: 18 residues. The CDR3 here is CASSPPTGGPYSNQPQHF. CDR3 DNA sequence: TGTGCCAGCTCACCACCTACAGGGGGCCCTTATAGCAATCAGCCCCAGCATTTT.

At least ten counts were recorded for this clonotype. The chain has TRBV5-6 and TRBJ2-3; TRBD2 matches 7 bases. Per germline, CDR1 SGHDT and CDR2 YYEEEE. The V gene end was trimmed by 1 base and the J gene end by 3 bases; junction bases not matched to a gene: 8. CDR3 length: 16 residues. The DNA of the CDR3 is TGTGCCAGCAGCTTGAGGCGGACTAGAGGGACAGATACGCAGTATTTT. This codes for CASSLRRTRGTDTQYF.

The CDR3 nucleotides read TGTGCCAGCAGTGAATTTTTGGGGGCAGATACGCAGTATTTT. Amino acid sequence: CASSEFLGADTQYF. The V and J genes are TRBV25-1 and TRBJ2-3; either TRBD1 or TRBD2 may fit D (5 bases each). Germline loops: CDR1 MGHDK, CDR2 SYGVNS. CDR3 size: 14 residues. Trimming stripped 1 base from V and 4 bases from J, with 9 bases between.

This clonotype was recorded at least ten times. This chain links TRBV6-5 with TRBJ1-6; D unclear. Per the germline V gene, CDR1 is MNHEY and CDR2 is SVGAGI. The CDR3 consists of 13 residues. Between the trimmed V and J ends, which lost 6 bases and 7 bases, there was a span of 10 bases. The CDR3 sequence: CASSRVENSPLHF. In DNA form, the CDR3 reads TGTGCCAGCAGCCGGGTGGAAAATTCACCCCTCCACTTT.

This clonotype showed up just a few times. The genes are TRBV10-3 and TRBJ2-7; 7 bases are shared with TRBD1. CDR3 length: 17 amino acids. J was trimmed by 0 bases and V by 2 bases; bases with no gene match: 10. Germline V lookup: CDR1 ENHRY, CDR2 SYGVKD. CDR3 nucleotides: TGTGCCATCAGTGAGGGGACAGTTTCTCAGAGCTCCTACGAGCAGTACTTC. It is translated as CAISEGTVSQSSYEQYF.

By sample fraction, this clonotype is medium-sized (0.01 to 0.1%). This sequence joins TRBV27 and TRBJ2-3; TRBD1 aligns across 7 bases. CDR1 and CDR2 (germline): MNHEY, SMNVEV (reference sequence). V trimming: 8 bases; J trimming: 3 bases; junction bases outside the gene matches: 8. CDR3 length equals 14 residues. In nucleotides, the CDR3 is TGTGCCAGCCGGGGACAGATTATGACAGATACGCAGTATTTT. This encodes CASRGQIMTDTQYF.

In this sample, this clonotype turned up many times. In DNA form, the CDR3 reads TGTGCCAGCAGCTTCAAGCTAACCGGGGAGCTGTTTTTT. It codes for CASSFKLTGELFF. The V and J genes are TRBV7-2 and TRBJ2-2, with D unclear. Trimming removed 3 bases from V and 5 bases from J, with 7 bases in between. Per germline, CDR1 SGHTA and CDR2 FQGNSA. The CDR3 loop spans 13 amino acids.

The chain has TRBV15 and TRBJ2-2; 7 bases are shared with TRBD1. CDR3 size: 14 residues. Germline V gene data show CDR1 as LNHNV and CDR2 as YYDKDF (reference sequence). The V segment lost 5 bases and the J segment 6 bases; nucleotides outside the gene matches: 6. The CDR3 DNA reads as TGTGCCACCAGCCGTAACAGGGGATCCGGGGAGCTGTTTTTT. Residues: CATSRNRGSGELFF.